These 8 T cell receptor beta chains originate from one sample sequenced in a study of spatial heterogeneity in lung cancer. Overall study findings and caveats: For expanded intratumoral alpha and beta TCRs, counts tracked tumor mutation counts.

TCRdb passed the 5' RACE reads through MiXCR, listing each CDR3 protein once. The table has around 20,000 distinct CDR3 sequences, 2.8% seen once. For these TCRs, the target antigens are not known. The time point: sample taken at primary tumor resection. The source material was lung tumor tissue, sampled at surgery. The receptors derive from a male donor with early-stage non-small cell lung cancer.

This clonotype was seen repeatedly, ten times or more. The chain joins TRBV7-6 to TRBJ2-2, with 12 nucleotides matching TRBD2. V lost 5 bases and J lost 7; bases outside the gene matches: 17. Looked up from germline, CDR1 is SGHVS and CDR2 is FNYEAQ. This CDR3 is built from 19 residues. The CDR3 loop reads CASSPRSKASGRAGGELFF. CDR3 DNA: TGTGCCAGCAGCCCCCGTAGTAAGGCTAGCGGGAGGGCCGGCGGGGAGCTGTTTTTT.

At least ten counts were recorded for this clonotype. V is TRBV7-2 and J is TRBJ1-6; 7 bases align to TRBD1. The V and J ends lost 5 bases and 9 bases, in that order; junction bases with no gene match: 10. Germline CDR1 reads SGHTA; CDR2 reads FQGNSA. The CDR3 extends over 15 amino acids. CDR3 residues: CASSRTGTAGSPLHF. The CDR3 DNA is TGTGCCAGCAGCCGCACCGGGACAGCGGGTTCACCCCTCCACTTT.

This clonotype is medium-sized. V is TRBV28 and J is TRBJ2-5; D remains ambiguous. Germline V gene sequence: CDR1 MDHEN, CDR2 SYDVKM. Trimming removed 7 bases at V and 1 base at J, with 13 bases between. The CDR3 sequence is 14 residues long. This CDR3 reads CASTLTYVQETQYF. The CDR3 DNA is TGTGCCAGCACCCTTACTTACGTCCAAGAGACCCAGTACTTC. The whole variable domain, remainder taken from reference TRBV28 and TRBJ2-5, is DVKVTQSSRYLVKRTGEKVFLECVQDMDHENMFWYRQDPGLGLRLIYFSYDVKMKEKGDIPEGYSVSREKKERFSLILESASTNQTSMYLCASTLTYVQETQYFGPGTRLLVL.

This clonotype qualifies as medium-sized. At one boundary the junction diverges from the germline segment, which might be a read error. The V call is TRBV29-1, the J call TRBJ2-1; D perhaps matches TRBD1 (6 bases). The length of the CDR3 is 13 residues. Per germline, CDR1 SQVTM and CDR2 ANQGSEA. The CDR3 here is CSGEGTNYNEQFF. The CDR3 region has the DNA TGCAGCGGTGAAGGGACAAACTACAATGAGCAGTTCTTC.

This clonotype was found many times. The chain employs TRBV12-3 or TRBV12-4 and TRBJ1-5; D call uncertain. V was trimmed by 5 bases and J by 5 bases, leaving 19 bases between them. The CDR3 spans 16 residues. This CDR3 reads CASSLYPRQPDQPQHF. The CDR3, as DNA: TGTGCCAGCAGTCTATATCCGAGGCAGCCTGATCAGCCCCAGCATTTT.

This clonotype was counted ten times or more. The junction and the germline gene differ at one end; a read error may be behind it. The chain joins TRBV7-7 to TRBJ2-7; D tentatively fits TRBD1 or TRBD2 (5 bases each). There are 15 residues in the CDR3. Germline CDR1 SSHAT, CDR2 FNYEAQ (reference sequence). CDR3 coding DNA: TGTGCTAGCAGCCCCGGGACCGTGGGGGTCCACGAGCAGTACTTC. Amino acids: CASSPGTVGVHEQYF.

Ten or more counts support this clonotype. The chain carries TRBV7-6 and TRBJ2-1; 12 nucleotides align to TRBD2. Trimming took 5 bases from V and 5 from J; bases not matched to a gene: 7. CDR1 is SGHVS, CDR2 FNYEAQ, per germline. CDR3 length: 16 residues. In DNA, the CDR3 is TGTGCCAGCAGCCAGTGGACTAGCGGGGAAAACAATGAGCAGTTCTTC. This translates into CASSQWTSGENNEQFF.

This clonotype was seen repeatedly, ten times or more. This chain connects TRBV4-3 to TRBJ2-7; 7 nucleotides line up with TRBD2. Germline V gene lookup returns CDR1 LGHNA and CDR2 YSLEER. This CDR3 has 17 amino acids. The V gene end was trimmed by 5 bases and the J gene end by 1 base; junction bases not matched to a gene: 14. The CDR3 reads CASSTPELGLPSYEQYF. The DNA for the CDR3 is TGCGCCAGCAGCACACCGGAGCTGGGACTACCGTCCTACGAGCAGTACTTC.